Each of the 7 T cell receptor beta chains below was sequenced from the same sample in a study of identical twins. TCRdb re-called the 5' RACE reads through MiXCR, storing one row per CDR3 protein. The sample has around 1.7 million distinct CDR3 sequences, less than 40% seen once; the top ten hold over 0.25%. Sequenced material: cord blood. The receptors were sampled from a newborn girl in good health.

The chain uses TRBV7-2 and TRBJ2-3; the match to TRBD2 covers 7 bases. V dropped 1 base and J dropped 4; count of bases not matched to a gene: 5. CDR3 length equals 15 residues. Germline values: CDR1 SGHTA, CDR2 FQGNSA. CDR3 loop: CASSLGGTTSDTQYF. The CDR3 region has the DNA TGTGCCAGCAGCTTAGGGGGGACTACTTCAGATACGCAGTATTTT.

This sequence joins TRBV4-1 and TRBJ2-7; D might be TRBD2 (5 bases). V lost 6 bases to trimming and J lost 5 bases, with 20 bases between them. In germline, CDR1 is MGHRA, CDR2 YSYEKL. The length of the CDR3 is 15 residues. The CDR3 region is CASSRFGASFHEQYF. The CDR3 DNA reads TGCGCCAGCAGTCGTTTCGGCGCTAGCTTCCACGAGCAGTACTTC.

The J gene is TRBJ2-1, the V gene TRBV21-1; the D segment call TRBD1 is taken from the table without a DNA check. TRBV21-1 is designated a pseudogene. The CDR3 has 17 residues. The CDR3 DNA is TGTGCCAGCAGCACACGGGGGGGGCTCGATCGTTACAATGAGCAGTTCTTC. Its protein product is CASSTRGGLDRYNEQFF.

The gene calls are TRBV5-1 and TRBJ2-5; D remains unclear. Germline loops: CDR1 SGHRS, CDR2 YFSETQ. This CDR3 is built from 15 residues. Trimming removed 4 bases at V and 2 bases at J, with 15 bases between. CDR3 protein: CASSLIGQLQETQYF. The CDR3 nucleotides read TGCGCCAGCAGCCTAATTGGGCAGTTACAAGAGACCCAGTACTTC.

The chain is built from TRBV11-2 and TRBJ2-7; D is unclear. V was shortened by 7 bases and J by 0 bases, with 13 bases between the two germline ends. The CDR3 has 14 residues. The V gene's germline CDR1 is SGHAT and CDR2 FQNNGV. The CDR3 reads CASNWSPGSYEQYF. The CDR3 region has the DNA TGTGCCAGCAACTGGTCCCCAGGCTCCTACGAGCAGTACTTC.

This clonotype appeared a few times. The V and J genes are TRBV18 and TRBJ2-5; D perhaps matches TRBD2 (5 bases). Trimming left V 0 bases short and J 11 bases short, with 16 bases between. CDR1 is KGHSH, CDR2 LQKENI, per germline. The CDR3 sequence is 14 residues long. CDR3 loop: CASSPPASRNEQYF. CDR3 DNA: TGTGCCAGCTCACCACCCGCTAGCCGGAATGAGCAGTACTTC.

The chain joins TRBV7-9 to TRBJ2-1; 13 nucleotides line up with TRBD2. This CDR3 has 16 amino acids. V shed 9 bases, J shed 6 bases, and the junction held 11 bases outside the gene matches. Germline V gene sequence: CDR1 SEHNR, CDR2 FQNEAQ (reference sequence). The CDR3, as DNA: TGTGCCAGTGGGGAACTAGCGGGAGGGCTGCGCAATGAGCAGTTCTTC. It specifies CASGELAGGLRNEQFF.